Listed here are 9 T cell receptor beta chains from one sample, sequenced in a study of cytomegalovirus exposure and HLA in healthy donors. The primer mix had 60 Vbeta and 13 Jbeta primers. Only in-frame clones appear in the TCRdb table, and some are missing; sequencing was by immunoSEQ multiplex PCR. The sample holds around 100,000 clones, approximately 76% seen once. The sample taken for sequencing was PBMCs. These TCRs come from a woman aged 60-75 years in good health and CMV-seropositive.

J is TRBJ2-2 and V is TRBV19; 7 nucleotides match TRBD1. This CDR3 has 15 amino acids. Looked up from germline, CDR1 is LNHDA and CDR2 is SQIVND (reference sequence). V shed 4 bases and J 0 bases; nucleotides not matched to a gene: 2. Here the CDR3 reads CASSTGQTNTGELFF. The CDR3 region has the DNA TGTGCCAGTAGTACGGGACAGACGAACACCGGGGAGCTGTTTTTT.

This clone was recorded a few times. This chain links TRBV5-4 with TRBJ1-1; the D gene is possibly TRBD1 (5 bases). Trimming pared 0 bases from V and 0 bases from J, leaving 9 bases between. This CDR3 has 15 amino acids. Germline V gives CDR1 SGHNT, CDR2 YYREEE (reference sequence). The CDR3 protein is CASSLVGGMNTEAFF. The CDR3 DNA follows: TGTGCCAGCAGCTTGGTGGGGGGGATGAACACTGAAGCTTTCTTT.

The chain has TRBV9 and TRBJ2-7, with 7 nucleotides matching TRBD1. J was trimmed by 2 bases and V by 4 bases; bases with no gene match: 27. Germline V gene sequence: CDR1 SGDLS, CDR2 YYNGEE. The CDR3 is made up of 21 amino acids. CDR3 residues: CASSPRSYRYLRQGKAYEQYF. The CDR3 DNA reads as TGTGCCAGCAGCCCCCGGTCTTATAGGTATCTCCGACAGGGTAAGGCCTACGAGCAGTACTTC.

The rearrangement uses TRBV7-3 and TRBJ2-1; 9 nucleotides agree with TRBD2. The CDR3 runs 18 residues. Germline V gives CDR1 SGHTA, CDR2 FQGTGA. The V gene end was trimmed by 3 bases and the J gene end by 5 bases; junction bases not matched to a gene: 14. The CDR3 is CASSFGLGSGSIHNEQFF. CDR3 DNA sequence: TGTGCCAGCAGCTTCGGACTTGGTAGCGGGAGTATCCACAATGAGCAGTTCTTC. Drawing the rest from reference TRBV7-3 and TRBJ2-1, the complete variable domain is GAGVSQTPSNKVTEKGKYVELRCDPISGHTALYWYRQSLGQGPEFLIYFQGTGAADDSGLPNDRFFAVRPEGSVSTLKIQRTERGDSAVYLCASSFGLGSGSIHNEQFFGPGTRLTVL.

The rearrangement links TRBV9 to TRBJ1-2; D gene ambiguous. There are 16 residues in the CDR3. The V gene's germline CDR1 is SGDLS and CDR2 YYNGEE. The V gene lost 0 bases and the J gene lost 0 bases, with 12 bases spanning the gap. CDR3: CASSVDPGSPNYGYTF. As DNA, the CDR3 is TGTGCCAGCAGCGTAGACCCCGGGTCCCCTAACTATGGCTACACCTTC. Drawing the rest from reference TRBV9 and TRBJ1-2, the complete variable domain is DSGVTQTPKHLITATGQRVTLRCSPRSGDLSVYWYQQSLDQGLQFLIQYYNGEERAKGNILERFSAQQFPDLHSELNLSSLELGDSALYFCASSVDPGSPNYGYTFGSGTRLTVV.

This chain uses TRBV5-4 with TRBJ2-1, with D perhaps TRBD2 (7 bases). CDR1 and CDR2 (germline): SGHNT, YYREEE (reference sequence). This CDR3 is built from 20 residues. V lost 3 bases, J lost 0 bases, and 25 bases lay in between. The CDR3 is CASSWGGGLEGRGSYNEQFF. Here the CDR3 DNA reads TGTGCCAGCAGCTGGGGGGGTGGATTGGAGGGCAGGGGCTCCTACAATGAGCAGTTCTTC.

J is TRBJ1-4 and V is TRBV9; 7 nucleotides align to TRBD1. The germline gives CDR1 SGDLS, CDR2 YYNGEE. The CDR3 contains 12 residues. Unmatched junction bases numbered 6, after V lost 3 bases and J lost 13 bases. CDR3 protein: CASSATGMGLFF. CDR3 coding DNA: TGTGCCAGCAGCGCGACAGGGATGGGACTGTTTTTT.

V usage is TRBV19 and J usage is TRBJ1-5; no reliable D call. Germline V CDR1 and CDR2: LNHDA, SQIVND (reference sequence). This CDR3 is built from 12 residues. The V end lost 3 bases, the J end lost 4 bases, and 4 bases lay between the germline ends. CDR3 protein: CASSISNQPQHF. In nucleotides, the CDR3 is TGTGCCAGTAGTATCAGTAATCAGCCCCAGCATTTT.

CDR3 residues: CASSVGGLETQYF. The CDR3 DNA is TGTGCCAGCAGCGTTGGAGGCCTGGAGACCCAGTACTTC. The gene calls are TRBV9 and TRBJ2-5; TRBD2 might be the D (5 bases). Trimming pared 2 bases from V and 5 bases from J, leaving 10 bases between. This CDR3 is 13 amino acids long. The germline V gene has CDR1 SGDLS and CDR2 YYNGEE.